This is a list of T cell receptor beta chains from one sample in a study of shared clonotypes between healthy human individuals. Here immunoSEQ multiplex PCR was the method, and the copy in TCRdb shows in-frame clones only, minus some. The table lists about 1.5 million clones, roughly 95% of them singletons. What was sequenced was naive CD4+ T cells sorted from blood. Source of these receptors: a man aged 25-45 years in good health. Both conserved end residues are part of each CDR3. Fields, in order: clone size, V gene, D gene, J gene, CDR3 protein, CDR3 DNA. The D gene is left open where the match is weak. Clone size is not always given. Where it is, it says once, few, many or a class for expanded clones.

>-|TRBV27|-|TRBJ2-7
CASSFKRGNEQYF
TGTGCCAGCAGTTTCAAACGCGGGAACGAGCAGTACTTC
>-|TRBV25-1|-|TRBJ1-2
CASSRSGGVNYGYTF
TGTGCCAGCAGTAGATCAGGAGGGGTGAACTATGGCTACACCTTC
>-|TRBV28|-|TRBJ2-7
CASSLGDTRSSYEQYF
TGTGCCAGCAGCCTGGGGGACACCAGATCCTCCTACGAGCAGTACTTC
>-|TRBV6-1|-|TRBJ1-5
CASSGRAGGGNQPQHF
TGTGCCAGCAGTGGGAGGGCAGGTGGAGGCAATCAGCCCCAGCATTTT
>once|TRBV29-1|-|TRBJ2-2
CSVETAPGATGELFF
TGCAGCGTTGAAACGGCTCCAGGGGCCACCGGGGAGCTGTTTTTT
>-|TRBV4-1|-|TRBJ2-2
CASSQPPGANTGELFF
TGCGCCAGCAGCCAACCCCCAGGGGCTAACACCGGGGAGCTGTTTTTT
>-|TRBV19|-|TRBJ2-3
CASSDTTGADTQYF
TGTGCCAGTAGTGATACAACAGGCGCAGATACGCAGTATTTT
>-|TRBV13|-|TRBJ1-3
CASSLALSPGTGNTIYF
TGTGCCAGCAGCTTAGCTTTGTCTCCAGGGACAGGAAACACCATATATTTT
>-|TRBV28|TRBD2|TRBJ2-1
CASERSGRGNEQFF
TGTGCCAGTGAACGTAGCGGGAGGGGGAATGAGCAGTTCTTC
>once|TRBV7-9|-|TRBJ2-2
CASTSGTPAGELFF
TGTGCCAGCACCTCCGGGACGCCTGCCGGGGAGCTGTTTTTT
>-|TRBV25-1|-|TRBJ2-1
CASRTVGGTRNEQFF
TGTGCCAGCAGAACTGTTGGGGGGACGCGGAATGAGCAGTTCTTC
>-|TRBV11-2|-|TRBJ2-5
CASSLAGAGSVYF
TGTGCCAGCAGCTTAGCGGGGGCAGGGTCCGTGTACTTC
>-|TRBV28|TRBD2|TRBJ2-1
CASDTGTAGLAGYNEQFF
TGTGCCAGCGACACCGGGACAGCGGGACTAGCGGGCTACAATGAGCAGTTCTTC
>-|TRBV5-1|-|TRBJ1-3
CASSSGGGGTGNTIYF
TGCGCCAGCAGCTCGGGAGGTGGAGGGACTGGAAACACCATATATTTT
>-|TRBV11-3|TRBD1|TRBJ1-1
CASSGDRATEAFF
TGTGCCAGCAGCGGGGACAGGGCGACTGAAGCTTTCTTT
>once|TRBV28|TRBD2|TRBJ2-2
CASSLFEGLALSTGELFF
TGTGCCAGCAGTTTATTTGAGGGACTAGCTTTGAGCACCGGGGAGCTGTTTTTT
>-|TRBV30|-|TRBJ2-7
CAWSEGTPYEQYF
TGTGCCTGGAGCGAGGGGACCCCCTACGAGCAGTACTTC
>-|TRBV19|-|TRBJ1-3
CASSRGNRNTIYF
TGTGCCAGTAGTCGCGGTAATAGGAACACCATATATTTT
>-|TRBV5-1|-|TRBJ2-5
CASRPGSIDSETQYF
TGCGCCAGCAGACCAGGGTCGATCGATTCAGAGACCCAGTACTTC
>-|TRBV7-9|-|TRBJ2-7
CASSLEPHYEQYF
TGTGCCAGCAGCTTAGAGCCCCACTACGAGCAGTACTTC
>-|TRBV5-1|TRBD1|TRBJ1-1
CASAPTGSVEAFF
TGCGCCAGCGCACCGACAGGGTCGGTTGAAGCTTTCTTT
>once|TRBV11-2|-|TRBJ2-7
CASSLGGVRGPLYEQYF
TGTGCCAGCAGCTTAGGAGGCGTGCGGGGTCCCCTCTACGAGCAGTACTTC
>-|TRBV6-6|-|TRBJ1-3
CASSYPRGQGNTIYF
TGTGCCAGCAGTTACCCGCGGGGCCAAGGAAACACCATATATTTT
>-|TRBV7-9|-|TRBJ2-2
CASSLRGSRAGELFF
TGTGCCAGCAGCTTAAGGGGCAGCAGAGCCGGGGAGCTGTTTTTT
>-|TRBV15|-|TRBJ2-1
CATSREFKSYNEQFF
TGTGCCACCAGCAGAGAGTTTAAATCCTACAATGAGCAGTTCTTC
>-|TRBV11-3|TRBD2|TRBJ2-1
CASSLGGRANEQFF
TGTGCCAGCAGCTTAGGCGGGAGGGCGAATGAGCAGTTCTTC